These T cell receptor beta chains were read from a single sample in a study of cytomegalovirus exposure and HLA in healthy donors. Here immunoSEQ multiplex PCR was the method, and the copy in TCRdb shows in-frame clones only, minus some. Among 150,000 to 200,000 clones listed, more than 85% were seen once. The specimen sequenced was PBMCs. The receptors here all came from a girl less than two years old in good health and CMV-seronegative. CDR3s leave out the opening cysteine and the closing phenylalanine or tryptophan. Each record gives: V gene, J gene, clone size, CDR3 protein. Not every row has a clone size; where given, it reads once, few, many or a size class.

v_gene: TRBV7-6; j_gene: TRBJ2-7; abundance: NA; CDR3aa: ASSLDLQGAGLSYEQY
v_gene: TRBV6-1; j_gene: TRBJ1-1; abundance: NA; CDR3aa: ASRVDFGTEAF
v_gene: TRBV9; j_gene: TRBJ2-2; abundance: once; CDR3aa: ASSVGTSGNTGELF
v_gene: TRBV5-1; j_gene: TRBJ2-5; abundance: once; CDR3aa: ASSLGVAGGVQETQY
v_gene: TRBV2; j_gene: TRBJ2-2; abundance: NA; CDR3aa: ASSPDSYTGELF
v_gene: TRBV2; j_gene: TRBJ1-5; abundance: NA; CDR3aa: ASSEGRTGLQPQH
v_gene: TRBV2; j_gene: TRBJ2-5; abundance: NA; CDR3aa: ASSVMGRQTQY
v_gene: TRBV5-1; j_gene: TRBJ2-7; abundance: once; CDR3aa: ASSWGTSGVYEQY
v_gene: TRBV9; j_gene: TRBJ2-7; abundance: NA; CDR3aa: ASSPRESGYEQY
v_gene: TRBV10-3; j_gene: TRBJ1-2; abundance: NA; CDR3aa: AISLELGRPYGYT
v_gene: TRBV25-1; j_gene: TRBJ1-4; abundance: once; CDR3aa: ASSHREGGLF
v_gene: TRBV30; j_gene: TRBJ2-7; abundance: NA; CDR3aa: AWSQGSSYEQY
v_gene: TRBV30; j_gene: TRBJ2-5; abundance: NA; CDR3aa: AWNGVGGVQETQY
v_gene: TRBV11-2; j_gene: TRBJ2-7; abundance: NA; CDR3aa: ASSFLGQSYEQY
v_gene: TRBV4-3; j_gene: TRBJ2-7; abundance: NA; CDR3aa: ASSVSSGSHDEQY
v_gene: TRBV5-4; j_gene: TRBJ2-1; abundance: NA; CDR3aa: ASSAGLAGEYEQF
v_gene: TRBV4-2; j_gene: TRBJ1-1; abundance: NA; CDR3aa: ASSQGTVAF
v_gene: TRBV5-4; j_gene: TRBJ1-4; abundance: NA; CDR3aa: ASSLGGVNEKLF
v_gene: TRBV5-1; j_gene: TRBJ2-5; abundance: NA; CDR3aa: ASSLGTGRQETQY
v_gene: TRBV5-1; j_gene: NA; abundance: NA; CDR3aa: ASSLRDRGLDEQY
v_gene: TRBV7-6; j_gene: TRBJ1-1; abundance: few; CDR3aa: ASSLQATLNTEAF
v_gene: TRBV11-2; j_gene: TRBJ2-5; abundance: NA; CDR3aa: ASRHTRGAETQY
v_gene: TRBV5-4; j_gene: TRBJ2-3; abundance: NA; CDR3aa: ASSSSGTTPRTQY
v_gene: TRBV5-1; j_gene: TRBJ2-1; abundance: NA; CDR3aa: ASSLDPSGSYNEQF
v_gene: TRBV19; j_gene: TRBJ1-6; abundance: few; CDR3aa: AVFDRVGSPLH
v_gene: TRBV5-1; j_gene: TRBJ2-5; abundance: NA; CDR3aa: ASSQQGEQETQY
v_gene: TRBV6-5; j_gene: TRBJ1-2; abundance: few; CDR3aa: ASSYVSHTGSGYT
v_gene: TRBV5-5; j_gene: TRBJ2-7; abundance: once; CDR3aa: ASSLAWTGSYEQY
v_gene: TRBV19; j_gene: TRBJ1-3; abundance: NA; CDR3aa: ASSIGTASGNTIY
v_gene: TRBV19; j_gene: TRBJ2-3; abundance: few; CDR3aa: ASSEILGRPPQY
v_gene: TRBV5-1; j_gene: TRBJ2-3; abundance: NA; CDR3aa: ASSLVSGQVFTDTQY
v_gene: TRBV6-6; j_gene: TRBJ1-2; abundance: NA; CDR3aa: ASSYRGYGYT